This T cell receptor (beta chain) was profiled in a study of graft-versus-host responses after intestinal transplantation (TCRdb year 2021). At the level of the whole study: The transplants that recipients received were multivisceral, liver-intestinal, or isolated intestinal. Every recipient was given anti-thymocyte globulin induction, followed by approximately three years of maintenance tacrolimus and steroids. Graft-versus-host and host-versus-graft alloreactive T cell clones were tracked in the graft, circulation and bone marrow after intestinal transplantation using bulk TCR-beta CDR3 sequencing. Alloreactive clones were identified by sequencing pre-transplant mixed lymphocyte reaction products and comparing these products with unstimulated pre-transplant donor and recipient T cells. Of the approximately 24 intestinal transplant recipients enrolled in the cohort, one of whom was a retransplant, a few patients without pretransplant specimens were excluded. A peak of at least 4% donor T cells among recipient peripheral blood mononuclear cells was the definition used for donor T cell macrochimerism. Instead of going to the commercial service, samples from a few later patients were sequenced in-house on an Illumina MiSeq and processed with MiXCR.

The library was produced with the immunoSEQ multiplex PCR assay. For most patients, genomic DNA was isolated with the Qiagen DNeasy Blood and Tissue Kit and shipped frozen to Adaptive Biotechnologies for TCR sequencing. For most patients, high-throughput TCR-beta CDR3 sequencing of genomic DNA was performed by Adaptive Biotechnologies. The study's own analysis went as follows. TCR sequencing data for 15 to 20 patients were retrieved from Adaptive's ImmunoSEQ software; three other patients were processed with MiXCR and VDJtools. To correct CD4 versus CD8 sorting errors, sequences present in both subsets at a frequency ratio below 5:1 were removed. CDR3 nucleotide sequences shared between donor and recipient were removed because their origin could not be assigned. To count as alloreactive, a clone needed at least 2-fold expansion over unstimulated cells and a minimum CFSE-low frequency of 0.002% (template counts) or 0.001% (read counts). Clones were considered mappable if detected in sequenced pre-transplant spleen, lymph node, or MLR CFSE-low populations of the donor or recipient. The cumulative frequency of alloreactive clones was calculated as a percentage of all sequences, weighted by copy number. Entries here come from immuneACCESS through TCRdb and include only in-frame sequences with V and J called. Some clones fail to appear in such tables; in the studies checked, an unresolved V gene covers under half of the shortfall, and the cause of the remainder is unknown. D and trimming come from the DNA, and the V and J calls and clone size come from that table. In all, the sample holds about 26,000 clones, and about 81% of those were seen once. 0.7% of the sample is in the top ten clones.

Via the germline V gene, CDR1 is MNHNS and CDR2 SASEGT. Trimming costs V 5 bases and J 3 bases, and their ends lie 8 bases apart. Reading from cysteine to phenylalanine, the CDR3 counts 12 amino acids. Left in the record is the CDR3 DNA by itself, 36 bases read in frame from the first base. The full study reports these points: In patients with donor T cell macrochimerism, the allografts had high GvH to HvG T cell clonal ratios. GvH clones were detected in recipient bone marrow, and some appeared earlier in ileal mucosa or blood, consistent with an intestinal mucosal origin. Early after transplant, declines in HvG clones were associated with peak levels of circulating GvH clones. The conclusions were limited by the relatively low number and heterogeneity of the intestinal transplant patients.

Sample time point, as interpreted from the label and publication: cells obtained before transplantation from donor or recipient. CD3+CD4+ and CD3+CD8+ populations were FACS-sorted from unstimulated pre-transplant donor and recipient cells taken from spleen or lymph nodes. A note on this clone: Its antigen target is currently unknown. Base qualities were left out, and no much larger clone turns up one base away.

The starting material was unstimulated CD4+ T cells sorted from spleen or lymph node cells, obtained before intestinal transplant. The source of this sequence is a human donor who received an intestinal transplant. Recombination joined TRBV6-1 with TRBJ2-7; TRBD1 is possibly the D segment (5 matching bases). Here the CDR3 is given as CASSLRGYEQYF. The DNA sequence is given as TGTGCCAGCAGTTTAAGGGGCTACGAGCAGTACTTC.